The clone carrying this T cell receptor (beta chain) was recorded only once. CDR1 is MNHEY, CDR2 SMNVEV, per germline (reference sequence). V shed 2 bases and J shed 0 bases, with 10 bases lying between them. The CDR3 has 15 amino acids. Sequenced by immunoSEQ multiplex PCR; TCRdb stores in-frame clones only, minus some. The sample lists 150,000 to 200,000 clones, around 91% occurring once. This specimen comes from a study of blood T cell repertoires in COVID-19. Across the study: In each case, the material was cDNA or gDNA derived from T cells, B-cell-depleted T cells, or PBMCs.

The source is a man aged 50-59 years with acute or convalescent COVID-19. This chain links TRBV27 with TRBJ1-1; no definite D call. Input material: peripheral blood. CDR3 residues: CASSLIGVVNTEAFF. CDR3 bases: TGTGCCAGCAGTTTAATCGGGGTGGTGAACACTGAAGCTTTCTTT.